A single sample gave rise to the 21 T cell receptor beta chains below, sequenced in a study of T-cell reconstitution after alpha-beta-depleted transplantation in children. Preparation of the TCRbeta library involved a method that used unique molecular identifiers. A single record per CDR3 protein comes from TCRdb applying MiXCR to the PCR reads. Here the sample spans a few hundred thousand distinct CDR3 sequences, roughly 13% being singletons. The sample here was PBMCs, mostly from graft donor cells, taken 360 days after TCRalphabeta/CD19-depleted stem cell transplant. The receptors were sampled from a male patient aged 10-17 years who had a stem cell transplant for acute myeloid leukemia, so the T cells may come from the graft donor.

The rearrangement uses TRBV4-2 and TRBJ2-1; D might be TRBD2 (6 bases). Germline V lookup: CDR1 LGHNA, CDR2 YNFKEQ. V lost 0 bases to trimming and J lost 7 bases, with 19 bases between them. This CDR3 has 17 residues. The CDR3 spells CASSQDEGRELVNEQFF. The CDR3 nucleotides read TGTGCCAGCAGCCAAGATGAGGGACGGGAGTTGGTTAATGAGCAGTTCTTC.

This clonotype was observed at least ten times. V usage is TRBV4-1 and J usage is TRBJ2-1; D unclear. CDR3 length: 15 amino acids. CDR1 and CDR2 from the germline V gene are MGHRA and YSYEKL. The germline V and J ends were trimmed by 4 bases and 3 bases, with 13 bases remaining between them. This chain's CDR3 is CASSRITADYNEQFF. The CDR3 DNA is TGCGCCAGCAGCCGTATTACGGCGGACTACAATGAGCAGTTCTTC.

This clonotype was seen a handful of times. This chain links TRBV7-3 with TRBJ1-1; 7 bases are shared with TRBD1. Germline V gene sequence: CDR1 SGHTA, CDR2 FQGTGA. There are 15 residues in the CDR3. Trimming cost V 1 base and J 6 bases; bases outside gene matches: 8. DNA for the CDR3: TGTGCCAGCAGCTTAAAGAGTGGAGGGACAGCTGAAGCTTTCTTT. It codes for CASSLKSGGTAEAFF.

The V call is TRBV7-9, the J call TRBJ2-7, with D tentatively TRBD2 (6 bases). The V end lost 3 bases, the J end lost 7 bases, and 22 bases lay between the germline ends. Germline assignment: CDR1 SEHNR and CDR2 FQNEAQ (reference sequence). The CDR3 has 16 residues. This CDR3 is CASSFPTGASGGEQYF. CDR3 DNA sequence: TGTGCCAGCAGCTTCCCTACCGGGGCGAGCGGAGGGGAGCAGTACTTC.

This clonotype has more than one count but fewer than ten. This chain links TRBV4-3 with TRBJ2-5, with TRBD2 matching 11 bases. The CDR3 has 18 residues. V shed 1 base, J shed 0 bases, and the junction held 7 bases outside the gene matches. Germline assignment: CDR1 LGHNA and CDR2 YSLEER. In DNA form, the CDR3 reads TGCGCCAGCAGCCAAGGCCGAAGGACTAGCGGGCACCAAGAGACCCAGTACTTC. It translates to CASSQGRRTSGHQETQYF.

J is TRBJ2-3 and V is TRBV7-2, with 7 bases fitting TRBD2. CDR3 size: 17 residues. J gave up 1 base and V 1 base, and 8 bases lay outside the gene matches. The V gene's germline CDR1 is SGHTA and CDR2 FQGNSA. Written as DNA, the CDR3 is TGTGCCAGCAGCTTAGTGGCGGGAGTGGGGGGCACAGATACGCAGTATTTT. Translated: CASSLVAGVGGTDTQYF.

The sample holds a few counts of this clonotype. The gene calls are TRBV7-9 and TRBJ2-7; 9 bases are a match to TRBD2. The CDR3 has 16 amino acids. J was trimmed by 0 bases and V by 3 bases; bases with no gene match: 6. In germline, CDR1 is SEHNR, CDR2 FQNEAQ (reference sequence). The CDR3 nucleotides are TGTGCCAGCAGCTTTCGCGGGAGGGCACTCTCCTACGAGCAGTACTTC. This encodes CASSFRGRALSYEQYF.

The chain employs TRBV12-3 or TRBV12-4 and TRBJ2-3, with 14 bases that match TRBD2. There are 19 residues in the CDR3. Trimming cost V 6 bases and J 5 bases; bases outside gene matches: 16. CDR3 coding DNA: TGTGCCAGCAGGCCTGGGACTAGCGGGAGTGGGACGCTCATAGATACGCAGTATTTT. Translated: CASRPGTSGSGTLIDTQYF.

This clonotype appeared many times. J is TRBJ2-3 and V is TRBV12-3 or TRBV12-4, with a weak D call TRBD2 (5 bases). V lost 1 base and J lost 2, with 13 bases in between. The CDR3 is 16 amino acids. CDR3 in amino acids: CASSLGTSTDTDTQYF. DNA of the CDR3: TGTGCCAGCAGTTTAGGGACTTCCACCGACACAGATACGCAGTATTTT.

CDR3 coding DNA: TGTGCCAGCAGTTACATCCGGACTAGCGGGATCGAGCAGTACTTC. It encodes CASSYIRTSGIEQYF. This chain joins TRBV6-5 and TRBJ2-7; 12 nucleotides align to TRBD2. Germline lookup yields CDR1 MNHEY and CDR2 SVGAGI. The CDR3 consists of 15 residues. The junction had 5 bases not matched to a gene; V was cut back by 2 bases and J by 6 bases.

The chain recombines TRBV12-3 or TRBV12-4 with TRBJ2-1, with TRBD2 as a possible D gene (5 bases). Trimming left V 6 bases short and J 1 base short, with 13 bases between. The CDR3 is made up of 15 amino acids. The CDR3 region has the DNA TGTGCCAGCAGCCAGCTAGCTGTGTCCTACAATGAGCAGTTCTTC. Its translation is CASSQLAVSYNEQFF.

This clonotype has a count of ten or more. This CDR3 is CSVHWVGTQYF. The CDR3 DNA is TGCAGCGTCCACTGGGTAGGGACCCAGTACTTC. The chain carries TRBV29-1 and TRBJ2-5; D is unclear. This CDR3 has 11 amino acids. Germline CDR1 is SQVTM and CDR2 is ANQGSEA. Trimming cost V 6 bases and J 7 bases, with 12 bases left between them.

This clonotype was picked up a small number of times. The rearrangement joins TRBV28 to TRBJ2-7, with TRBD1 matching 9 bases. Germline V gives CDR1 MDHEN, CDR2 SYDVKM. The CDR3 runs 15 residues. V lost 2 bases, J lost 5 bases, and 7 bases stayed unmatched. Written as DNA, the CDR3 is TGTGCCAGCAGTTTACTTTGGACAGGGGTCGACGAGCAGTACTTC. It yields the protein CASSLLWTGVDEQYF.

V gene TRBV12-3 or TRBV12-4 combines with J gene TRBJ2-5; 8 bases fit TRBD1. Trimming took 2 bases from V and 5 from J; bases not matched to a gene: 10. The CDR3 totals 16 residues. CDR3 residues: CASSLIGRGRRETQYF. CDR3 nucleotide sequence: TGTGCCAGCAGTTTAATTGGCAGGGGGCGGAGGGAGACCCAGTACTTC.

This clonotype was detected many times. Here the CDR3 DNA reads TGCGCCAGCAGCTTACGGACCAGCTCCTACAATGAGCAGTTCTTC. This codes for CASSLRTSSYNEQFF. V and J are TRBV5-1 and TRBJ2-1; no firm D call. V was cut by 2 bases and J by 0 bases, with 9 bases left in between. CDR1 and CDR2 from the germline V gene are SGHRS and YFSETQ. The CDR3 sequence is 15 residues long. Full variable domain (rest looked up from reference TRBV5-1 and TRBJ2-1): KAGVTQTPRYLIKTRGQQVTLSCSPISGHRSVSWYQQTPGQGLQFLFEYFSETQRNKGNFPGRFSGRQFSNSRSEMNVSTLELGDSALYLCASSLRTSSYNEQFFGPGTRLTVL.

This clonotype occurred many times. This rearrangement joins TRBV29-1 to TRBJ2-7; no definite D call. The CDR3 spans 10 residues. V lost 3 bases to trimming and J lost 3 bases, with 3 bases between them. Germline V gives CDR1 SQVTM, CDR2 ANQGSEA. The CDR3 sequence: CSVEDYEQYF. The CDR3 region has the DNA TGCAGCGTTGAGGACTACGAGCAGTACTTC.

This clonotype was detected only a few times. This chain's CDR3 is CASSFWRAEQFF. DNA for the CDR3: TGTGCCAGCAGCTTTTGGCGGGCGGAGCAGTTCTTC. V gene TRBV7-2 combines with J gene TRBJ2-1; the D gene is possibly TRBD2 (5 bases). The V and J ends lost 3 bases and 10 bases respectively, with 10 bases between them. The CDR3 runs to 12 residues. From germline, CDR1 is SGHTA and CDR2 FQGNSA.

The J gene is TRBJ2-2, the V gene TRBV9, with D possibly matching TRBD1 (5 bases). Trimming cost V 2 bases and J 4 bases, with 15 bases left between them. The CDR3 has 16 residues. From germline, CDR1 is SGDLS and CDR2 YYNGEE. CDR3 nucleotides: TGTGCCAGCAGCGTTTCCGATAGGGGTCTCACCGGGGAGCTGTTTTTT. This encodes CASSVSDRGLTGELFF.

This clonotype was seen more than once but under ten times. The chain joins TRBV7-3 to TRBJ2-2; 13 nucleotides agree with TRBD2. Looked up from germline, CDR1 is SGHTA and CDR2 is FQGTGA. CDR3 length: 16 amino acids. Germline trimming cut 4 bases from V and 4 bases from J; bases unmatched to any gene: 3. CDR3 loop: CASSSRLAGGTGELFF. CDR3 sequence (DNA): TGTGCCAGCAGCTCCCGACTAGCGGGAGGCACCGGGGAGCTGTTTTTT.

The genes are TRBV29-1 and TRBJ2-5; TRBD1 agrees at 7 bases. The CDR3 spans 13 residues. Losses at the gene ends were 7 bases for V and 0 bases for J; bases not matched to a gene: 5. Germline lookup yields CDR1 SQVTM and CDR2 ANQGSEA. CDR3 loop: CSAEDRYQETQYF. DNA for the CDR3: TGCAGCGCCGAGGACAGGTACCAAGAGACCCAGTACTTC. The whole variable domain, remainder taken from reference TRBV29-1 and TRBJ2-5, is SAVISQKPSRDICQRGTSLTIQCQVDSQVTMMFWYRQQPGQSLTLIATANQGSEATYESGFVIDKFPISRPNLTFSTLTVSNMSPEDSSIYLCSAEDRYQETQYFGPGTRLLVL.

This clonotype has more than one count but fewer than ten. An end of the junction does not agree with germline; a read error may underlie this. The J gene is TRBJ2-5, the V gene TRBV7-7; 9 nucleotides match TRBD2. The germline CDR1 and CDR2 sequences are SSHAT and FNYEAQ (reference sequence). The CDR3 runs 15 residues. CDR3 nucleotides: TGTGCTAGCAGCTTAAAAGCGGGAGGAGGAGAGACCCAGTACTTC. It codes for CASSLKAGGGETQYF. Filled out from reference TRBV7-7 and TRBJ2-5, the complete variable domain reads GAGVSQSPRYKVTKRGQDVTLRCDPISSHATLYWYQQALGQGPEFLTYFNYEAQPDKSGLPSDRFSAERPEGSISTLTIQRTEQRDSAMYRCASSLKAGGGETQYFGPGTRLLVL.